The present T cell receptor (beta chain) was sequenced within a study of blood T cell repertoires in COVID-19. Across the whole study: Samples representing acute and convalescent COVID-19 were sourced from the United States, Italy and Spain. PBMCs, B-cell-depleted T cells, or T cells provided the cDNA or gDNA that made up the material.

Sequencing was performed with immunoSEQ multiplex PCR; in TCRdb, only in-frame clones are kept and a portion is missing. This sample carries some 180,000 clones, 84% of them seen once, and the ten largest clones take around 13%. CDR3 length: 16 amino acids. V was pared by 4 bases and J by 1 base, with 13 bases between. Germline V gene data show CDR1 as SNHLY and CDR2 as FYNNEI. This clonotype was sampled from a human donor in a cohort sampled during active COVID-19. The V gene is TRBV2, the J gene TRBJ2-2; maybe TRBD1 (6 bases). Specimen: peripheral blood. The CDR3 nucleotides read TGTGCCAGCAGTGTCGGGTCAGGGGTGAACACCGGGGAGCTGTTTTTT. This codes for CASSVGSGVNTGELFF. Looking up the rest from reference TRBV2 and TRBJ2-2 gives the full variable domain: EPEVTQTPSHQVTQMGQEVILRCVPISNHLYFYWYRQILGQKVEFLVSFYNNEISEKSEIFDDQFSVERPDGSNFTLKIRSTKLEDSAMYFCASSVGSGVNTGELFFGEGSRLTVL.